This T cell receptor (beta chain) stems from a study of early T cells in non-severe SARS-CoV-2 infection. Study-level background: The sequenced material was bulk RNA from unsorted whole blood, and its chains were unpaired.

Unique molecular identifiers were attached to individual cDNA molecules. One entry per CDR3 protein results from TCRdb running MiXCR on the 5' RACE reads. The sample yields about 71,000 distinct CDR3 sequences, about an eighth seen once. Study outcomes and limitations: Reliance on VDJdb matching favored anti-spike CD8 responses; private and CD4 specificities were missed.

On this clonotype itself: Its antigen is not known.

This receptor was taken from an adult who was a healthcare worker with PCR-confirmed SARS-CoV-2 infection or an uninfected control (not recorded which). Sequenced material: whole blood.

The CDR3 protein is CASSYTSGKQYF. The CDR3 nucleotides read TGTGCCAGCAGTTACACATCGGGAAAGCAGTACTTC. The chain links TRBV6-2 or TRBV6-3 to TRBJ2-7; maybe TRBD2 (5 bases). The V gene's germline CDR1 is MNHEY and CDR2 SVGEGT. V shed 2 bases and J shed 8 bases, with 10 bases lying between them. There are 12 residues in the CDR3.